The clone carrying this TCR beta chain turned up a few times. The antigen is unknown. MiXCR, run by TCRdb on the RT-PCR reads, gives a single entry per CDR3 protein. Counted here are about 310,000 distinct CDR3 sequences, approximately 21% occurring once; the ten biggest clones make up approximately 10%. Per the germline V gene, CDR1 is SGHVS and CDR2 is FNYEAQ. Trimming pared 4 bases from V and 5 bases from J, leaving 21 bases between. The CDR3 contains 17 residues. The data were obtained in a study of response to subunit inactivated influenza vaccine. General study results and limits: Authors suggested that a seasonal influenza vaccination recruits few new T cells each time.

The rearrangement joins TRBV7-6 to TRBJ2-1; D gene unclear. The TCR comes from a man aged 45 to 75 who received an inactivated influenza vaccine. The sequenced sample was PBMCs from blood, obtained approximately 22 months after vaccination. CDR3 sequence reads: CASSSQRRSRIDNEQFF. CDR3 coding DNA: TGTGCCAGCAGCTCCCAACGTAGGAGTAGGATTGACAATGAGCAGTTCTTC. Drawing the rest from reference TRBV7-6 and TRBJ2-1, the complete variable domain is GAGVSQSPRYKVTKRGQDVALRCDPISGHVSLYWYRQALGQGPEFLTYFNYEAQQDKSGLPNDRFSAERPEGSISTLTIQRTEQRDSAMYRCASSSQRRSRIDNEQFFGPGTRLTVL.